The 27 T cell receptor beta chains below come from one sample, sequenced in a study of control samples from healthy donors and cancer patients. Here immunoSEQ multiplex PCR was the method, and the copy in TCRdb shows in-frame clones only, minus some. The table has some 35,000 clones, 90% to 95% seen once; the top ten hold 1.7%. The sample taken for sequencing was PBMCs. The receptors were sampled from a middle-aged man with colorectal cancer.

J is TRBJ1-1 and V is TRBV6-5, with unresolved D. Germline V gene sequence: CDR1 MNHEY, CDR2 SVGAGI. The V end was cut by 4 bases, the J end by 4 bases, with 13 bases between. The CDR3 length is 14 residues. The CDR3 DNA is TGTGCCAGCAGTTCCCCGGGAAGGGTCACTGAAGCTTTCTTT. This translates into CASSSPGRVTEAFF.

This rearrangement joins TRBV6-1 to TRBJ2-7; 12 bases agree with TRBD2. Trimming at V came to 3 bases and at J to 2 bases, leaving 2 bases not matched to a gene. Germline V CDR1 and CDR2: MNHNS, SASEGT. The CDR3 sequence is 15 residues long. For the CDR3, the DNA is TGTGCCAGCAGTGAGACTAGCGGGGGACCCTACGAGCAGTACTTC. The encoded protein is CASSETSGGPYEQYF.

The rearrangement uses TRBV6-5 and TRBJ1-2; D ambiguous. The germline V gene encodes CDR1 MNHEY and CDR2 SVGAGI. Trimming removed 4 bases at V and 1 base at J, with 7 bases between. The CDR3 is made up of 13 amino acids. The CDR3 region is CASSSGVNYGYTF. CDR3 nucleotides: TGTGCCAGCAGTTCGGGAGTTAACTATGGCTACACCTTC.

The CDR3 nucleotides are TGTGCCAGCATGTTGGCGGTCGGGGATACGCAGTATTTT. Protein sequence: CASMLAVGDTQYF. This sequence joins TRBV12-3 or TRBV12-4 and TRBJ2-3; D gene ambiguous. V lost 7 bases and J 6 bases, leaving 14 bases between the germline ends. This CDR3 region has 13 residues.

The chain couples TRBV11-3 to TRBJ2-7; the D is unclear. Between the trimmed V and J ends, which lost 2 bases and 4 bases, there was a span of 6 bases. The CDR3 covers 12 residues. The germline CDR1 and CDR2 sequences are SGHNT and YENEEA. The CDR3 loop is CASSLMGYEQYF. The CDR3 DNA reads as TGTGCCAGCAGCTTAATGGGTTACGAGCAGTACTTC.

The CDR3 reads CASKEGWSYEQYF. For the CDR3, the DNA is TGTGCCAGCAAGGAGGGGTGGTCCTACGAGCAGTACTTC. V gene TRBV12-3 or TRBV12-4 combines with J gene TRBJ2-7; possible D gene TRBD2, 6 bases. This CDR3 comprises 13 residues. V gave up 7 bases and J gave up 1 base, with 11 bases separating them.

The V call is TRBV7-8, the J call TRBJ2-5, with 12 nucleotides matching TRBD2. This CDR3 has 17 amino acids. Germline V gene sequence: CDR1 SGHVS, CDR2 FQNEAQ. V lost 1 base, J lost 5 bases, and 8 bases stayed unmatched. In nucleotides, the CDR3 is TGTGCCAGCAGCTTAGGAGGACTAGCGGGGTTTCTGGAGACCCAGTACTTC. Translated, it gives CASSLGGLAGFLETQYF.

The gene calls are TRBV7-9 and TRBJ1-1, with TRBD1 matching over 8 bases. This CDR3 comprises 15 residues. V dropped 1 base and J dropped 2; count of bases not matched to a gene: 3. Germline-derived CDR1 and CDR2 are SEHNR and FQNEAQ (reference sequence). CDR3 sequence (DNA): TGTGCCAGCAGCTTAGGACAGGGGCAAAACACTGAAGCTTTCTTT. Protein product: CASSLGQGQNTEAFF.

The CDR3 spells CASSPRDSSNSPLHF. CDR3 nucleotides: TGTGCCAGCAGCCCCCGGGACTCCAGCAATTCACCCCTCCACTTT. The chain joins TRBV7-2 to TRBJ1-6, with D possibly matching TRBD1 (5 bases). V dropped 5 bases and J dropped 7 bases, with 15 bases sitting between them. The CDR3 sequence is 15 residues long. CDR1 is SGHTA, CDR2 FQGNSA, per germline.

The rearrangement joins TRBV30 to TRBJ2-7, with D tentatively TRBD1 (6 bases). V dropped 3 bases and J dropped 2 bases, with 14 bases sitting between them. Germline V gene sequence: CDR1 GTSNPN, CDR2 SVGIG (reference sequence). The CDR3 contains 14 residues. The DNA of the CDR3 is TGTGCCTGGAGGGGGGCTAGGTCACCCTACGAGCAGTACTTC. This gives the protein CAWRGARSPYEQYF.

The V gene is TRBV9, the J gene TRBJ1-4, with 9 nucleotides matching TRBD1. CDR3 size: 14 residues. The ends lost 6 bases at V and 4 bases at J; junction bases unmatched: 4. Germline V lookup: CDR1 SGDLS, CDR2 YYNGEE. The CDR3 loop is CASNSGQGNEKLFF. The CDR3 DNA sequence: TGTGCCAGCAATTCGGGACAGGGTAATGAAAAACTGTTTTTT. The full variable domain, in which reference TRBV9 and TRBJ1-4 provide the parts outside the CDR3, is DSGVTQTPKHLITATGQRVTLRCSPRSGDLSVYWYQQSLDQGLQFLIQYYNGEERAKGNILERFSAQQFPDLHSELNLSSLELGDSALYFCASNSGQGNEKLFFGSGTQLSVL.

Here the CDR3 reads CASSSSRAGNYGYTF. The CDR3 DNA reads as TGTGCCAGCAGCTCGAGCCGCGCAGGGAACTATGGCTACACCTTC. This chain uses TRBV7-9 with TRBJ1-2; TRBD1 might be the D (5 bases). The V end was cut by 4 bases, the J end by 2 bases, with 14 bases between. The CDR3 is made up of 15 amino acids. Germline V gene lookup returns CDR1 SEHNR and CDR2 FQNEAQ (reference sequence).

The chain is built from TRBV11-3 and TRBJ2-7; D perhaps matches TRBD1 (5 bases). Per germline, CDR1 SGHNT and CDR2 YENEEA. The CDR3 totals 12 residues. The germline V and J ends were trimmed by 5 bases and 6 bases, with 11 bases remaining between them. The CDR3 nucleotides are TGTGCCAGCAGCGGCAGGGTTGGCGAGCAGTACTTC. Protein sequence: CASSGRVGEQYF.

This chain links TRBV2 with TRBJ1-4; D perhaps matches TRBD1 (5 bases). This CDR3 is 14 amino acids long. Between the trimmed V and J ends, which lost 6 bases and 8 bases, there was a span of 16 bases. From germline, CDR1 is SNHLY and CDR2 FYNNEI. DNA of the CDR3: TGTGCCAGCAGCAGGGAGGAGGGTTACGAAAAACTGTTTTTT. Its translation: CASSREEGYEKLFF.

This rearrangement joins TRBV7-8 to TRBJ2-3; no definite D call. The CDR3 runs to 17 residues. From germline, CDR1 is SGHVS and CDR2 FQNEAQ. The ends were cut back, 2 bases at V and 1 base at J, with 16 bases in the middle. The CDR3 DNA is TGTGCCAGCAGCTTAACTCTTCGAGCTCGCGGCACAGATACGCAGTATTTT. Translated: CASSLTLRARGTDTQYF.

This clone was picked up one time. The chain uses TRBV3-1 (or the pseudogene TRBV3-2) and TRBJ1-5; D is unclear. CDR1 is LGHDT and CDR2 is YNNKEL in the germline V gene (reference sequence). V gave up 5 bases and J gave up 0 bases, with 8 bases separating them. This CDR3 has 14 amino acids. CDR3 DNA: TGTGCCAGCAGCGAGAGTTATAGCAATCAGCCCCAGCATTTT. Protein sequence: CASSESYSNQPQHF.

This chain uses TRBV5-1 with TRBJ1-2; D call uncertain. The V gene lost 4 bases and the J gene lost 5 bases, with 21 bases spanning the gap. This CDR3 contains 16 residues. Germline V gives CDR1 SGHRS, CDR2 YFSETQ. CDR3: CASSVTSRITKYGYTF. The DNA for the CDR3 is TGCGCCAGCAGCGTGACCTCTCGTATAACCAAATATGGCTACACCTTC.

The V call is TRBV2, the J call TRBJ2-3; D is possibly TRBD1 (6 bases). The CDR3 sequence is 15 residues long. Germline V lookup: CDR1 SNHLY, CDR2 FYNNEI. The V and J ends lost 5 bases and 1 base respectively, with 13 bases between them. The CDR3 coding sequence is TGTGCCAGCAGTCAACAGGGATTGCGCACAGATACGCAGTATTTT. As protein: CASSQQGLRTDTQYF.

The V call is TRBV3-1 (or the pseudogene TRBV3-2), the J call TRBJ1-6, with unresolved D. Germline V gives CDR1 LGHDT, CDR2 YNNKEL (reference sequence). V was trimmed by 4 bases and J by 0 bases, leaving 16 bases between them. There are 18 residues in the CDR3. CDR3 in DNA: TGTGCCAGCAGCCCGAGGGCACTGGCCTCCTCCTATAATTCACCCCTCCACTTT. It encodes CASSPRALASSYNSPLHF.

The chain recombines TRBV6-5 with TRBJ2-3; unclear D gene. Germline V gives CDR1 MNHEY, CDR2 SVGAGI. V lost 0 bases and J 5 bases, leaving 3 bases between the germline ends. The CDR3 is 12 residues long. CDR3 loop: CASSYSLDTQYF. The CDR3 bases are TGTGCCAGCAGTTACTCGCTAGATACGCAGTATTTT.

The V gene is TRBV9, the J gene TRBJ1-2; D is unresolved. There are 16 residues in the CDR3. V lost 4 bases to trimming and J lost 3 bases, with 19 bases between them. Germline CDR1 SGDLS, CDR2 YYNGEE. In DNA form, the CDR3 reads TGTGCCAGCAGCCCGCAGGATGGCGGGGTATACTATGGCTACACCTTC. Amino acid sequence: CASSPQDGGVYYGYTF.

CDR3 DNA sequence: TGTGCCAGCAGCCAAATGTTACGGGACAGGAGATTGTACGAGCAGTACTTC. Encoded protein: CASSQMLRDRRLYEQYF. The J gene is TRBJ2-7, the V gene TRBV3-1 (or the pseudogene TRBV3-2); 8 bases map to TRBD1. The CDR3 sequence is 17 residues long. CDR1 is LGHDT, CDR2 YNNKEL, per germline (reference sequence). The trim removed 2 bases at V and 4 bases at J, leaving 13 bases unmatched.

The CDR3 spells CASSPGTETGQYF. The CDR3 nucleotides are TGCGCCAGCAGCCCAGGGACGGAGACCGGGCAGTACTTC. The chain couples TRBV4-1 to TRBJ2-7; D is possibly TRBD1 or TRBD2 (5 bases each). Trimming stripped 4 bases from V and 9 bases from J, with 16 bases between. This CDR3 has 13 residues. Germline V gene data show CDR1 as MGHRA and CDR2 as YSYEKL.

This clone appeared a single time. The chain joins TRBV7-3 to TRBJ2-3; 7 nucleotides line up with TRBD1. This CDR3 is built from 14 residues. Germline lookup yields CDR1 SGHTA and CDR2 FQGTGA. The J segment lost 5 bases and the V segment lost 5 bases, leaving 7 bases of the junction unmatched. The CDR3 DNA is TGTGCCAGCAGCCCTGACAGGGATGTAGATACGCAGTATTTT. Translating gives CASSPDRDVDTQYF.

This clone was found once. Within the sample, other DNA sequences also encode this same CDR3. The chain couples TRBV7-3 to TRBJ1-1; 9 positions match TRBD1. The CDR3 length is 13 residues. Germline-derived CDR1 and CDR2 are SGHTA and FQGTGA. Losses at the gene ends were 5 bases for V and 4 bases for J; bases not matched to a gene: 2. CDR3 DNA: TGTGCCAGCAGCCTGACAGGGGGCACTGAAGCTTTCTTT. It translates to CASSLTGGTEAFF.

This rearrangement joins TRBV7-2 to TRBJ2-3; 10 nucleotides match TRBD2. CDR1 is SGHTA and CDR2 is FQGNSA in the germline V gene. J gave up 3 bases and V 2 bases, and 5 bases lay outside the gene matches. CDR3 length: 16 residues. The CDR3 protein is CASSLPLAGVTDTQYF. CDR3 bases: TGTGCCAGCAGCTTACCCCTAGCGGGGGTTACAGATACGCAGTATTTT.

This sequence joins TRBV5-1 and TRBJ2-3; TRBD2 aligns across 15 bases. The CDR3 spans 17 residues. Per the germline V gene, CDR1 is SGHRS and CDR2 is YFSETQ. V shed 4 bases and J 5 bases; nucleotides not matched to a gene: 8. The CDR3 DNA reads TGCGCCAGCAGCCCGGGACTAGCGGGGGGACGTGTAGATACGCAGTATTTT. Its protein is CASSPGLAGGRVDTQYF. Using reference TRBV5-1 and TRBJ2-3 for the parts outside the CDR3, the full variable domain is KAGVTQTPRYLIKTRGQQVTLSCSPISGHRSVSWYQQTPGQGLQFLFEYFSETQRNKGNFPGRFSGRQFSNSRSEMNVSTLELGDSALYLCASSPGLAGGRVDTQYFGPGTRLTVL.